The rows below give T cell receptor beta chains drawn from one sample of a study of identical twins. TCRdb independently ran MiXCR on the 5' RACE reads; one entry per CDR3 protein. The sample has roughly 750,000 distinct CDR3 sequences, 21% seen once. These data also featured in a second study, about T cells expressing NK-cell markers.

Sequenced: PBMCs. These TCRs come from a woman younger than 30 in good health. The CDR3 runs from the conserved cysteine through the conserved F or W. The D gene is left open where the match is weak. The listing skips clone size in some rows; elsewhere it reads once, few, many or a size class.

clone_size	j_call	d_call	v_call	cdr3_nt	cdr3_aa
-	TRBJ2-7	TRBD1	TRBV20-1	TGCAGTGCCGCCGAGACAGGGAGAATAGGGGAGCAGTACTTC	CSAAETGRIGEQYF
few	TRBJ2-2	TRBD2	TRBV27	TGTGCCAGCTGCTATTCAGCGGGAGGGACCGGGGAGCTGTTTTTT	CASCYSAGGTGELFF
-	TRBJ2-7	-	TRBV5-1	TGCGCCAGCAGCTTTGGAACCGGGACGGTCTCCTACGAGCAGTACTTC	CASSFGTGTVSYEQYF
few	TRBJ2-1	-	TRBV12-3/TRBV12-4	TGTGCCAGCAGTACCGGACGCGTCAATGAGCAGTTCTTC	CASSTGRVNEQFF
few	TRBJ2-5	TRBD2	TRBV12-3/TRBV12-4	TGTGCCAGCAGCCGGGGGGTCGTGGAGACCCAGTACTTC	CASSRGVVETQYF
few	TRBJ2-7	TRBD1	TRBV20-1	TGCAGTGCTAGAGATCACAGGGGGCAATACGAGCAGTACTTC	CSARDHRGQYEQYF
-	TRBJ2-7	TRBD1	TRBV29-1	TGCAGCGTGGTGACAGGGGATGGGGTCTACGAGCAGTACTTC	CSVVTGDGVYEQYF
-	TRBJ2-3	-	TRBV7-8	TGTGCCAGCGGCGGCGGGTTCGCTACAGATACGCAGTATTTT	CASGGGFATDTQYF
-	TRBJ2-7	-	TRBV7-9	TGTGCCAGCAGCGTGACAGGTGTGGGCCCCAGCTCCTACGAGCAGTACTTC	CASSVTGVGPSSYEQYF
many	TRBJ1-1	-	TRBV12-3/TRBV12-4	TGTGCCAGCACCTGGGGGGCCTCGGTGGGAACTGAAGCTTTCTTT	CASTWGASVGTEAFF
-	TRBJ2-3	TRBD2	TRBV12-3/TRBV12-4	TGTACCATCAGTCCGCAAGCGGGACTAGCGGCTACAGATACGCAGTATTTT	CTISPQAGLAATDTQYF
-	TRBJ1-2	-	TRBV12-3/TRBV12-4	TGTGCCAGCAGGCGACACCCGTCGGGCTACACCTTC	CASRRHPSGYTF
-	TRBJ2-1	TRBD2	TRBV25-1	TGTGCCAGCAGTGATTTCCCGGGGGGTGAGCAGTTCTTC	CASSDFPGGEQFF
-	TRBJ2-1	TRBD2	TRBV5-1	TGCGCCAGCAGCTCAGGGACTAGCGGTGGGGAGAATGAGCAGTTCTTC	CASSSGTSGGENEQFF
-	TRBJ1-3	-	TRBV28	TGTGCCAGCAGCGCCCTCAACACCATATATTTT	CASSALNTIYF
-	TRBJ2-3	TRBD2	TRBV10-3	TGTGCCATTTCTCGGGGGTCGGCGGGAGACCGCCCCACCAAGTATTTT	CAISRGSAGDRPTKYF
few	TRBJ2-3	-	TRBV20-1	TGCAGTGCTAGAGATGCGGCTAGCGGCACAGATACGCAGTATTTT	CSARDAASGTDTQYF
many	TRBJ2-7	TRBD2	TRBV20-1	TGCAGTGCTATTGGACTAGCGGGGGGATACGAGCAGTACTTC	CSAIGLAGGYEQYF
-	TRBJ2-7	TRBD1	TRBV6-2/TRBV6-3	TGTGCCAGCAGTCAACTAGGGACAGGATCCTACGAGCAGTACTTC	CASSQLGTGSYEQYF
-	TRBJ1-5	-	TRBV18	TGTGCCAGCTCACCACGTCGCGTGTTAGGTCCCCAGCATTTT	CASSPRRVLGPQHF
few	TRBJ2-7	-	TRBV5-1	TGCGCCAGCAGAAGACAGAACTACGAGCAGTACTTC	CASRRQNYEQYF
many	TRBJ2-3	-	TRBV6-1	TGTGCCAGCAGTGTCCCAGATACGCAGTATTTT	CASSVPDTQYF
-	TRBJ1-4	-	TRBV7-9	TGTGCCAGCAGCTTAGCGCGGACAACTAATGAAAAACTGTTTTTT	CASSLARTTNEKLFF
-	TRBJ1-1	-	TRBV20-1	TGCAGTGCTAGGGCAGTAGGTGAAGCTTTCTTT	CSARAVGEAFF
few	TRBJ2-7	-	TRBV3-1	TGTGCCAGCAGCCCTGCTCCAGGGGTAAGAACCTACGAGCAGTACTTC	CASSPAPGVRTYEQYF
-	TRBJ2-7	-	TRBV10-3	TGTGCCATCAGTGAGGACGGCCTTTGGGAGCAGTACTTC	CAISEDGLWEQYF
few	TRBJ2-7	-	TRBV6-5	TGTGCCAGCAGCTTAGGGGTTCAGAACGAGCAGTACTTC	CASSLGVQNEQYF
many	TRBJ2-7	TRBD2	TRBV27	TGTGCCAGCAGTTTGTCGGGAGGGCCCTACGAGCAGTACTTC	CASSLSGGPYEQYF
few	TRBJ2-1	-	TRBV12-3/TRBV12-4	TGTGCCAGCAAAGTGCGGAGCCTAGGCAATGAGCAGTTCTTC	CASKVRSLGNEQFF
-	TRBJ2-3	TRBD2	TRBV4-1	TGCGCCAGCAGCCAGAAAGCGGGAGGTCAGACAGATACGCAGTATTTT	CASSQKAGGQTDTQYF
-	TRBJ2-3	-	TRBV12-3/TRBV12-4	TGTGCCAGCAGTTTAAGCCCCAGAGATACGCAGTATTTT	CASSLSPRDTQYF
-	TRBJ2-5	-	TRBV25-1	TGTGCCAGCAGTGATAGAGTGCGAGAGTCCCAGTACTTC	CASSDRVRESQYF
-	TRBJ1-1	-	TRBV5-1	TGCGCCAGCAGCCCGGAGGTCGCAGGGAGGACTTTCTTT	CASSPEVAGRTFF
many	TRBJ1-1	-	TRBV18	TGTGCCAGCTCACCACGCGTCACCCCTGAAGCTTTCTTT	CASSPRVTPEAFF
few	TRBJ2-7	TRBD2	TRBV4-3	TGCGCCAGCAGCCAAGATACTAGCGGGAGATACGAGCAGTACTTC	CASSQDTSGRYEQYF
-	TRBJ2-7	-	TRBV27	TGTGCCAGCAGTCCCCGGACAGTAGATGTCCACGAGCAGTACTTC	CASSPRTVDVHEQYF
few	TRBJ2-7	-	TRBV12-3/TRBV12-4	TGTGCCAGCAGTTTAACTCAATTCTACGAGCAGTACTTC	CASSLTQFYEQYF
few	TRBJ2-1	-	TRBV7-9	TGTGCCAGCAGCACACAGGACTGGCAAAATGAGCAGTTCTTC	CASSTQDWQNEQFF
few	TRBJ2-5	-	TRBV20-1	TGCAGTGCTATCCTAGCTGTAGGGGAGACCCAGTACTTC	CSAILAVGETQYF
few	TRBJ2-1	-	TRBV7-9	TGTGCCAGCGGATCTAGGGACTCCTACAATGAGCAGTTCTTC	CASGSRDSYNEQFF
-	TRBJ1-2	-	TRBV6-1	TGTGCCAGCAGTGACAGTTACTATGGCTACACCTTC	CASSDSYYGYTF
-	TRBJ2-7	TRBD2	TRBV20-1	TGCAGTGCTAGAGATAGTGATGGGAAGAGCGGGACCCCCTACGAGCAGTACTTC	CSARDSDGKSGTPYEQYF